These 25 T cell receptor beta chains were sequenced from one sample in a study of cytomegalovirus exposure and HLA in healthy donors. PCR employed 60 Vbeta and 13 Jbeta primers. Repertoires were generated with immunoSEQ multiplex PCR, while TCRdb's copy carries only in-frame clones and drops some. This sample has around 130,000 clones, with 80% found just once. Sequenced input: PBMCs. These receptors came from a man aged 25 to 40 in good health and CMV-seronegative.

This clone was detected once. The chain is built from TRBV6-1 and TRBJ1-5; maybe TRBD1 (6 bases). Per germline, CDR1 MNHNS and CDR2 SASEGT. V was pared by 4 bases and J by 5 bases, with 12 bases between. There are 14 residues in the CDR3. CDR3 DNA: TGTGCCAGCAGTGCGGACAGCCTATATCAGCCCCAGCATTTT. Protein sequence: CASSADSLYQPQHF.

The chain has TRBV10-1 and TRBJ1-1, with TRBD1 identical over 9 bases. With 0 bases clipped from V and 1 base from J, the junction kept 3 bases outside the gene matches. This CDR3 contains 16 residues. In germline, CDR1 is WNHNN, CDR2 SYGVQD (reference sequence). The CDR3 loop reads CASSESRGQGNTEAFF. As DNA, the CDR3 is TGCGCCAGCAGTGAGTCGCGGGGACAGGGGAACACTGAAGCTTTCTTT.

The chain employs TRBV6-5 and TRBJ1-5; 9 positions agree with TRBD1. V was clipped by 3 bases and J by 5 bases; unmatched bases: 2. Germline loops: CDR1 MNHEY, CDR2 SVGAGI. The CDR3 has 14 amino acids. CDR3 nucleotides: TGTGCCAGCAGTTATAGGACAGGGGATCAGCCCCAGCATTTT. Its translation is CASSYRTGDQPQHF.

The chain carries TRBV4-2 and TRBJ1-1; no reliable D call. Trimming left V 2 bases short and J 4 bases short, with 17 bases between. CDR3 length equals 16 residues. The germline CDR1 and CDR2 sequences are LGHNA and YNFKEQ. This CDR3 is CASSQNTVRSSTEAFF. The CDR3 DNA reads as TGTGCCAGCAGCCAAAATACAGTTAGGTCAAGCACTGAAGCTTTCTTT.

The chain has TRBV10-3 and TRBJ2-2, with TRBD2 matching 7 bases. Germline CDR1 is ENHRY and CDR2 is SYGVKD. This CDR3 contains 16 residues. V was clipped by 7 bases and J by 1 base; unmatched bases: 9. CDR3 in amino acids: CAIKRGLALNTGELFF. In DNA form, the CDR3 reads TGTGCCATCAAGCGGGGCCTAGCACTGAACACCGGGGAGCTGTTTTTT.

The chain links TRBV5-1 to TRBJ1-1; possibly TRBD1 for D (6 bases). The CDR3 consists of 16 residues. Germline V gene lookup returns CDR1 SGHRS and CDR2 YFSETQ. Trimming cost V 2 bases and J 0 bases, with 14 bases left between them. In nucleotides, the CDR3 is TGCGCCAGCAGCTTAGACAGGCCCTCCATGAACACTGAAGCTTTCTTT. Amino acid sequence: CASSLDRPSMNTEAFF.

The rearrangement uses TRBV7-8 and TRBJ2-7, with 9 bases aligning to TRBD1. CDR1 and CDR2 (germline): SGHVS, FQNEAQ. CDR3 length: 15 amino acids. The trim removed 5 bases at V and 3 bases at J, leaving 8 bases unmatched. The CDR3 region has the DNA TGTGCCAGCAGCGCGGGACAGGGAGCCCTCTACGAGCAGTACTTC. Protein sequence: CASSAGQGALYEQYF.

The V gene is TRBV5-4, the J gene TRBJ2-7, with TRBD2 matching 13 bases. Germline values: CDR1 SGHNT, CDR2 YYREEE (reference sequence). The CDR3 spans 13 residues. V trimming: 6 bases; J trimming: 7 bases; junction bases outside the gene matches: 4. This chain's CDR3 is CASNAGLAGEQYF. For the CDR3, the DNA is TGTGCCAGCAACGCGGGACTAGCGGGAGAGCAGTACTTC.

This clone was observed once. The J gene is TRBJ1-1, the V gene TRBV27; possibly TRBD1 for D (6 bases). Trimming removed 6 bases at V and 4 bases at J, with 9 bases between. This CDR3 is built from 12 residues. Germline V gene data show CDR1 as MNHEY and CDR2 as SMNVEV (reference sequence). The CDR3 bases are TGTGCCAGCAGATCAGGGGTCACTGAAGCTTTCTTT. As protein: CASRSGVTEAFF.

This chain uses TRBV29-1 with TRBJ2-7; 10 positions agree with TRBD1. The CDR3 spans 13 residues. J gave up 5 bases and V 4 bases, and 5 bases lay outside the gene matches. Germline lookup yields CDR1 SQVTM and CDR2 ANQGSEA. The CDR3 sequence is CSVAGTGVHEQYF. The CDR3 bases are TGCAGCGTTGCCGGGACAGGGGTCCACGAGCAGTACTTC.

This clone has only a few counts. This rearrangement joins TRBV4-3 to TRBJ2-1; 12 nucleotides match TRBD1. The V gene end was trimmed by 3 bases and the J gene end by 7 bases; junction bases not matched to a gene: 4. The CDR3 spans 15 residues. Germline V gene sequence: CDR1 LGHNA, CDR2 YSLEER. In DNA form, the CDR3 reads TGCGCCAGCAGCCAGGGACAGGGGGCTCAAAATGAGCAGTTCTTC. It is translated as CASSQGQGAQNEQFF.

In this sample, this clone turned up many times. The J gene is TRBJ2-1, the V gene TRBV5-1, with D unclear. Germline loops: CDR1 SGHRS, CDR2 YFSETQ. The CDR3 length is 12 residues. V shed 1 base and J shed 6 bases, with 5 bases lying between them. The CDR3 loop is CASSLIRNEQFF. The CDR3 DNA reads as TGCGCCAGCAGCTTGATCCGCAATGAGCAGTTCTTC.

The chain recombines TRBV25-1 with TRBJ2-2, with a weak D call TRBD1 (5 bases). The length of the CDR3 is 13 residues. Trimming removed 2 bases from V and 6 bases from J, with 7 bases in between. Germline V gene sequence: CDR1 MGHDK, CDR2 SYGVNS. Written as DNA, the CDR3 is TGTGCCAGCAGTGAAGGCAGGGCCGGGGAGCTGTTTTTT. It is translated as CASSEGRAGELFF.

The chain carries TRBV7-9 and TRBJ1-2, with 9 nucleotides matching TRBD1. CDR3 length: 16 residues. Germline CDR1 is SEHNR and CDR2 is FQNEAQ (reference sequence). V dropped 4 bases and J dropped 2; count of bases not matched to a gene: 8. CDR3 residues: CASSSRTGVDNYGYTF. CDR3 DNA: TGTGCCAGCAGCTCACGGACAGGGGTCGACAACTATGGCTACACCTTC.

The chain recombines TRBV28 with TRBJ2-1, with D tentatively TRBD2 (5 bases). V lost 2 bases and J lost 8, with 7 bases in between. Germline V lookup: CDR1 MDHEN, CDR2 SYDVKM. The length of the CDR3 is 12 residues. The CDR3 reads CASSLEGDEQFF. The CDR3 DNA reads as TGTGCCAGCAGTTTAGAGGGCGATGAGCAGTTCTTC.

The chain has TRBV14 and TRBJ2-5; D might be TRBD1 (7 bases). Germline V gene data show CDR1 as SGHDN and CDR2 as FVKESK. V was trimmed by 1 base and J by 5 bases, leaving 8 bases between them. This CDR3 region has 13 residues. This CDR3 is CASSQAGGETQYF. The DNA of the CDR3 is TGTGCCAGCAGCCAAGCAGGGGGGGAGACCCAGTACTTC. Full variable domain (remainder filled in from reference TRBV14 and TRBJ2-5): EAGVTQFPSHSVIEKGQTVTLRCDPISGHDNLYWYRRVMGKEIKFLLHFVKESKQDESGMPNNRFLAERTGGTYSTLKVQPAELEDSGVYFCASSQAGGETQYFGPGTRLLVL.

CDR3: CASSYSVTGSSYEQYF. The DNA for the CDR3 is TGTGCCAGCAGTTACTCCGTGACAGGGTCTTCCTACGAGCAGTACTTC. The chain links TRBV6-5 to TRBJ2-5, with 7 bases that match TRBD1. The J call is doubtful: the DNA matches TRBJ2-7 better. This CDR3 spans 16 amino acids. Germline V gene sequence: CDR1 MNHEY, CDR2 SVGAGI.

This sequence joins TRBV6-1 and TRBJ2-7; TRBD1 matches at 7 bases. Germline V gene lookup returns CDR1 MNHNS and CDR2 SASEGT. Trimming at V came to 9 bases and at J to 0 bases, leaving 11 bases not matched to a gene. The CDR3 spans 15 residues. The DNA of the CDR3 is TGTGCCAGTAACACAGGGGTCCTGGACTCCTACGAGCAGTACTTC. This codes for CASNTGVLDSYEQYF.

There are a few counts of this clone. The rearrangement links TRBV4-3 to TRBJ2-7, with TRBD2 matching 11 bases. CDR3 length: 15 amino acids. With 1 base clipped from V and 3 bases from J, the junction kept 2 bases outside the gene matches. Germline V CDR1 and CDR2: LGHNA, YSLEER. CDR3 sequence reads: CASSQGLAGSYEQYF. As DNA, the CDR3 is TGCGCCAGCAGCCAAGGACTAGCGGGAAGCTACGAGCAGTACTTC.

V is TRBV4-3 and J is TRBJ2-5, with D perhaps TRBD2 (6 bases). This CDR3 is 16 amino acids long. The germline V and J ends were trimmed by 2 bases and 1 base, with 14 bases remaining between them. Germline lookup yields CDR1 LGHNA and CDR2 YSLEER. The CDR3 loop reads CASSQSRAGLQETQYF. In DNA, the CDR3 is TGCGCCAGCAGCCAAAGCAGGGCGGGGCTCCAAGAGACCCAGTACTTC.

V gene TRBV12-5 combines with J gene TRBJ2-1; TRBD1 aligns across 8 bases. This CDR3 is built from 15 residues. Losses at the gene ends were 1 base for V and 7 bases for J; bases not matched to a gene: 6. CDR1 is LGHNT and CDR2 is FRNRAP in the germline V gene. Written as DNA, the CDR3 is TGTGCTAGTGGTTTGGGGCAGGGGGCATGGAATGAGCAGTTCTTC. It specifies CASGLGQGAWNEQFF.

V gene TRBV29-1 combines with J gene TRBJ1-2, with unresolved D. Germline V gene sequence: CDR1 SQVTM, CDR2 ANQGSEA. Trimming removed 7 bases at V and 3 bases at J, with 18 bases between. The CDR3 consists of 14 residues. The CDR3 loop is CSAHAGSKYYGYTF. The DNA of the CDR3 is TGCAGCGCCCACGCGGGGAGCAAATACTATGGCTACACCTTC.

The chain joins TRBV7-9 to TRBJ2-3; 14 bases agree with TRBD2. The V segment lost 4 bases and the J segment 4 bases; nucleotides outside the gene matches: 4. The CDR3 is 16 residues long. Germline CDR1 is SEHNR and CDR2 is FQNEAQ (reference sequence). The CDR3 reads CASSYGLAGGADTQYF. The CDR3 region has the DNA TGTGCCAGCAGCTATGGACTAGCGGGAGGTGCAGATACGCAGTATTTT.

The chain uses TRBV4-1 and TRBJ2-1; 9 nucleotides line up with TRBD1. Germline loops: CDR1 MGHRA, CDR2 YSYEKL. With V trimmed by 0 bases and J by 7 bases, 7 bases remained unmatched. The CDR3 totals 16 residues. CDR3: CASSQEPGQGRNEQFF. The CDR3 DNA reads TGCGCCAGCAGCCAAGAACCGGGACAGGGACGGAATGAGCAGTTCTTC.

Worth noting for this clone: One junction end disagrees with the germline gene, perhaps due to a read error. The rearrangement uses TRBV7-9 and TRBJ1-1; TRBD1 aligns across 7 bases. Germline V gene data show CDR1 as SEHNR and CDR2 as FQNEAQ (reference sequence). This CDR3 has 14 amino acids. The CDR3, as DNA: TGTGCCAGCAGCTTATTGAATCAAGGGGGCACCCTTCGTTTT. It specifies CASSLLNQGGTLRF.